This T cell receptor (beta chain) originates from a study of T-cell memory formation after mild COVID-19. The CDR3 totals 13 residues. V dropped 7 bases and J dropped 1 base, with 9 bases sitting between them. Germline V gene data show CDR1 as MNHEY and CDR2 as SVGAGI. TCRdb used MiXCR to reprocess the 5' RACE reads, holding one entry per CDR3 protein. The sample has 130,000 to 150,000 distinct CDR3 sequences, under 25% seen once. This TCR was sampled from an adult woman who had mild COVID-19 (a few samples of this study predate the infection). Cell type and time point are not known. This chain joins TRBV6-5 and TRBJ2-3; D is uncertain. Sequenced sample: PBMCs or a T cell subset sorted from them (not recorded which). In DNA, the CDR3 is TGTGCCAGCACCCCTCCCGGCACAGATACGCAGTATTTT. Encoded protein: CASTPPGTDTQYF.